This T cell receptor (beta chain) was identified during a study of blood T cell repertoires in COVID-19. The overall study: Specimens from acute and convalescent COVID-19 originated in the United States, Italy and Spain.

This clone was seen once. This table comes from immunoSEQ multiplex PCR, and its TCRdb copy is limited to in-frame clones, with some not included. The sample contains 100,000 to 150,000 clones, around nine tenths of which appear only once. The germline V gene encodes CDR1 LNHDA and CDR2 SQIVND (reference sequence). CDR3 size: 11 residues. Trimming removed 5 bases from V and 4 bases from J, with 6 bases in between. The receptor's source is an elderly woman with acute or convalescent COVID-19. The sequencing input was peripheral blood. V and J are TRBV19 and TRBJ2-7, with a possible D match to TRBD1 (6 bases). The CDR3 DNA reads as TGTGCCAGTAGTCAGGGGTACGAGCAGTACTTC. Translated: CASSQGYEQYF. The variable domain in full, completed from reference TRBV19 and TRBJ2-7, reads DGGITQSPKYLFRKEGQNVTLSCEQNLNHDAMYWYRQDPGQGLRLIYYSQIVNDFQKGDIAEGYSVSREKKESFPLTVTSAQKNPTAFYLCASSQGYEQYFGPGTRLTVT.